This T cell receptor (beta chain) was captured by sequencing in a study of shared clonotypes between healthy human individuals (dated by TCRdb to 2020 to 2021). Turning to the overall study: The cohort included a few men and a couple of women between 18 and 49 years of age. Per donor, three plates each were used for CD4 naive and CD4 memory, two for CD8 naive, and one for CD8 memory. The study deeply sequenced blood TCR repertoires of about 5 healthy adults to estimate repertoire size and the extent of clonotype sharing between individuals. Libraries were prepared and TCR repertoires were sequenced by different laboratories using diverse techniques, in order to increase sequencing depth and limit assay-specific biases. Per donor, leukapheresis produced somewhere between about 0.9 and 9.5 billion PBMCs. The full study reports these points: Based on pairwise subsampling, the degree of clonotype sharing among donors was expected to be affected by sequencing depth. Higher generation probabilities were observed for clonotypes shared by all four sorted-subset donors than for non-shared clonotypes. Because the study included only a small number of donors, the genetic and exposure-history diversity represented was limited. Incomplete sequencing was indicated by rarefaction of sorted-subset datasets, despite the large sequencing depth. Only blood was sampled, and tissue TCR repertoires likely differ from those in blood. Estimated clonotype richness was generally larger for naive than for memory subsets. Across a few donors, roughly 5% of naive CD4, over 3% of naive CD8, 2% to 2.5% of memory CD4, and approximately 0.42% of memory CD8 clonotypes were shared.

In regard to this clone: Its antigen specificity is not known. No much larger clone exists at a distance of one base, and base qualities are not known.

Healthy HIV-negative adults with no recently reported acute infections or vaccinations were included as donors. Only Caucasian adults living in Nashville, Tennessee, USA were represented among the donors. The CD8 memory samples were a combination of magnetically selected CD45RO+ cells and CCR7-negative CD45RA+ effector memory (TemRA) cells. After blood collection by leukapheresis, PBMCs were isolated using Ficoll-Histopaque density gradient centrifugation and then cryopreserved in the vapor phase of liquid nitrogen. Analytical flow cytometry was used to check the purity and quantity of every magnetically sorted T cell population. From each sorted fraction, genomic DNA was isolated and quantified by UV absorbance on a Nanodrop 2000c. The CDR3, from cysteine to phenylalanine, totals 14 residues. Only the CDR3 region is kept as DNA, spanning 42 bases read in frame from base 1. CDR1 MNHEY and CDR2 SVGAGI are derived from the germline V gene. The germline ends are 13 bases apart after V is trimmed by 1 base and J by 9 bases.

TCR CDR3 regions were amplified from genomic DNA by multiplex PCR using the deep immunoSEQ assay. Genomic DNA extracted from each cell subset was distributed evenly over all wells of several immunoSEQ 96-well plates, and each plate served as one replicate. For sorted subsets, roughly 200 ng of genomic DNA, equivalent to roughly 33,000 T cell genomes, went into each replicate PCR. Purified libraries were measured with a Qubit 3.0 fluorometer, size-checked on a Bioanalyzer 2100, and measured again with the KAPA Library Quantification kit. Each immunoSEQ 96-well plate was sequenced on its own single-read 150-cycle Illumina NextSeq 550 flow cell. As for the original processing: Because the immunoSEQ output included only junctional sequences and no quality scores, the filtering could not be the same as the filtering used for full-length reads. To assign V/J genes and CDR3, sequences were annotated using PyIR, a Python wrapper for IgBLAST v1.9, with IMGT germline references. Reads were removed for weak V/J assignments (E-value above 1e-6), missing CDR3, stop codons, out-of-frame junctions, or ambiguous translated residues. V3J clonotypes were defined as sequences sharing an identical inferred V gene, J gene, and CDR3 amino acid sequence. To compute the percentage overlap between repertoires, the number of shared unique clonotypes was divided by the size of the smaller repertoire. Repertoire richness was assessed with RTK rarefaction, the Chao1 estimator, and Recon v2.1 estimates of unobserved clonotypes. Generation probabilities for all TCRbeta clonotypes obtained by the gDNA method from a handful of donors were computed using OLGA. TCRdb provides this immuneACCESS table in a form limited to in-frame rearrangements. Some clones are lacking; in checked studies, under half of them reflect an unresolved V gene, and why the rest are absent is not known. The D gene and trimming were derived from the DNA, and the V and J assignments and clone size from that table. For this sample the table gives fewer than 850,000 clones, of which around 90% were detected only once. The ten largest clones take up 30% to 40% of the sample.

The receptor was derived from a man aged 18 to 29 in good health. Some clones in this sample may be carry-over from other donors' samples. The sample taken for sequencing was memory CD8+ T cells from PBMCs. In the paper's terms, the cell subset or site label means: CD45RO+ cells pooled with CCR7-negative TemRA cells. This chain joins TRBV6-5 to TRBJ2-1, with a weak D call of TRBD2 (5 bases match). CDR3 sequence: CASSYFLRGGEQFF. At the DNA level, the sequence is TGTGCCAGCAGTTACTTTTTACGGGGTGGTGAGCAGTTCTTC.